Given below is one T cell receptor beta chain in context. Its antigen is as yet unknown. Blood got drawn at baseline, again on cycle 4 day 1, and then on cycle 7 day 1. Per the germline V gene, CDR1 is MNHEY and CDR2 is SMNVEV (reference sequence). This CDR3 region has 15 residues. V was clipped by 2 bases and J by 6 bases, with 17 bases between them. Using immunoSEQ multiplex PCR, the repertoire was profiled, and TCRdb retains in-frame clones only, with some absent. Here the sample spans approximately 20,000 clones, approximately 80% being singletons. The sample belongs to a study of OX40 agonist ivuxolimab in advanced cancers. As for the study in general: Partial responses were achieved by three patients: one hepatocellular carcinoma, two cutaneous melanoma.

General study points: Fewer expanded clones were found on average in CD4+ than in CD8+ T cells. The 0.1-3.0 mg/kg partial responders had among the lowest clonal expansion.

The material sequenced was CD4+ or CD8+ T cells sorted from blood, taken in a trial of the OX40 agonist ivuxolimab. This rearrangement joins TRBV27 to TRBJ2-7, with TRBD1 as a possible D gene (5 bases). The TCR was taken from an adult with an advanced solid tumor such as melanoma, head and neck, liver or kidney cancer. The CDR3 nucleotides are TGTGCCAGCAGTTTAGGCAGGGAATCCTATCTCGAGCAGTACTTC. Residues: CASSLGRESYLEQYF.